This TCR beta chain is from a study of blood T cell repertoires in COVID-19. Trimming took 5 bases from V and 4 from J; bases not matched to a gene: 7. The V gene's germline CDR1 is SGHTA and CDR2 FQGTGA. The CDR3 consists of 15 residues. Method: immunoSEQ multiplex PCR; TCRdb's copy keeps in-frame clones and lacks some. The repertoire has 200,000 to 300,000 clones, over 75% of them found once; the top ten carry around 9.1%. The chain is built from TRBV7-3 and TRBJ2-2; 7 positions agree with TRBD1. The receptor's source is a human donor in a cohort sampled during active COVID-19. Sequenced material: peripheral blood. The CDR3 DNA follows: TGTGCCAGCAGCGAACAGGGACAGCTCACCGGGGAGCTGTTTTTT. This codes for CASSEQGQLTGELFF.